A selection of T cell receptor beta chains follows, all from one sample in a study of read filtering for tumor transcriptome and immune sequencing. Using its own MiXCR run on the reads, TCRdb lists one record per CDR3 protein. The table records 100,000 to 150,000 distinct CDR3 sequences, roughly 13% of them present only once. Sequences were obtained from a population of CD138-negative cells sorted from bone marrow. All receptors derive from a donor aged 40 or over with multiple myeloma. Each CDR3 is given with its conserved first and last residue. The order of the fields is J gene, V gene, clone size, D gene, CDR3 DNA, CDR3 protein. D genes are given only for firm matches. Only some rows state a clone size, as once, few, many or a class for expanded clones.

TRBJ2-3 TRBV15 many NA TGTGCCACCAGCAGAGAAGCCCGGCGTACAGATACGCAGTATTTT CATSREARRTDTQYF
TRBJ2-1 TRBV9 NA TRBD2 TGTGCCAGCAGCGTAATCGGGACTAGCGGGAGGGCCGAGGACAATGAGCAGTTCTTC CASSVIGTSGRAEDNEQFF
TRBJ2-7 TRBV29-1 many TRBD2 TGCAGCGTCCCTGCTAGCGGGATAAGCGAGCAGTACTTC CSVPASGISEQYF
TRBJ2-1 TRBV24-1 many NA TGTGCCACCAGTGAGGCCCGGTTCGGCCTAGAGCAGTTCTTC CATSEARFGLEQFF
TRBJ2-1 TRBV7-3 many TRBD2 TGTGCCAGCAGCTTAAGGGGGGGGGTACTAGCGGGAGCCAATGAGCAGTTCTTC CASSLRGGVLAGANEQFF
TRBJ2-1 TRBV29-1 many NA TGCAGCGGGTTAGGGGTACGGGAGAGCTCCTACAATGAGCAGTTCTTC CSGLGVRESSYNEQFF
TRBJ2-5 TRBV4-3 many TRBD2 TGCGCCAGCAGCCAAGAGAGGGAGGGGAGGGAGACCCAGTACTTC CASSQEREGRETQYF
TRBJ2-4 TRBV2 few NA TGTGCCAGCAGTGATCTTTTACAGCCCGTGGGGGACAAAAACATTCAGTACTTC CASSDLLQPVGDKNIQYF
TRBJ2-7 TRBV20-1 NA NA TGCAGTGCTAGGGGCCCGAGCTCCTACGAGCAGTACTTC CSARGPSSYEQYF
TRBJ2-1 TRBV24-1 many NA TGTGCCACCAGTGACACCCCCCAGACTACCAACAATGAGCAGTTCTTC CATSDTPQTTNNEQFF
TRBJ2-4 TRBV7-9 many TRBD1 TGTGCCAGCAGCCCCCACAACAGGGGAAAAAACATTCAGTACTTC CASSPHNRGKNIQYF
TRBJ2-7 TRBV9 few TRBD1 TGTGCCAGCAGTCCACCGGGACAGAACTACGAGCAGTACTTC CASSPPGQNYEQYF
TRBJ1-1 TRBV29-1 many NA TGCAGCGGAGCTCCGGTTAACACTGAAGCTTTCTTT CSGAPVNTEAFF
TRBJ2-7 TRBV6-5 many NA TGTGCCAGCAGTTACTCCGCCCCAGGGGTAATAGGCGAGCAGTACTTC CASSYSAPGVIGEQYF
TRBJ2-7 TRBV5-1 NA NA TGCGCCAGCAGCAAAGCGGACAGCGAGAGGGAGCAGTACTTC CASSKADSEREQYF
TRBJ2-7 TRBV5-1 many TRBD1 TGCGCCAGCAGCGTACAGGGGCCAAGCTCCTACGAGCAGTACTTC CASSVQGPSSYEQYF
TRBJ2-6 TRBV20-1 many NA TGCAGTGCCCCGTCGGCGGGGGCCAACGTCCTGACTTTC CSAPSAGANVLTF
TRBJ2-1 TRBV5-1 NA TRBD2 TGCGCCAGCAGCCCTAGCGGGAGAACCTACGATGAGCAGTTCTTC CASSPSGRTYDEQFF
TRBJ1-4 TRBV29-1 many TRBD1 TGCAGCGTGACCGGGACAGGGAGGGCAACTAATGAAAAACTGTTTTTT CSVTGTGRATNEKLFF
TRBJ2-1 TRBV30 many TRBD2 TGTGCCTGGAGTTGGGGCGGGAGCAATGAGCAGTTCTTC CAWSWGGSNEQFF
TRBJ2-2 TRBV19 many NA TGTGCCAGTAATGAGGGGGCCGGGGAGCTGTTTTTT CASNEGAGELFF
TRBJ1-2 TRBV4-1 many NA TGCGCCAGCAGCCAAGCGCCAGGGGTCTATGGCTACACCTTC CASSQAPGVYGYTF
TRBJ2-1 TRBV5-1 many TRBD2 TGCGCCAGCAGCTCGGGACTAGCGGGAGGGCCGGGCAATGAGCAGTTCTTC CASSSGLAGGPGNEQFF
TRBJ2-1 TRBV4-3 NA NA TGCGCCAGCAGCCAAGATCTGAGGCAGGGACCTACGAATGAGCAGTTCTTC CASSQDLRQGPTNEQFF
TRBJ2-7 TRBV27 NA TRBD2 TGTGCCGGCAAACGGGAGGGGGGCCCCTACGAGCAGTACTTC CAGKREGGPYEQYF
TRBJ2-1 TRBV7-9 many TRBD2 TGTGCCAGCAGCCCTGGACTAGCGGGAGTGGTTGAGCAGTTCTTC CASSPGLAGVVEQFF
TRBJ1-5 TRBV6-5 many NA TGTGCCAGCAGTCCGGATAGGCGGGGTCAGCCCCAGCATTTT CASSPDRRGQPQHF
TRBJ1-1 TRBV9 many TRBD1 TGTGCCAGCAGCGCTAGACAGGGGAACACTGAAGCTTTCTTT CASSARQGNTEAFF
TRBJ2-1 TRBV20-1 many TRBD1 TGCAGTGCTAGAGAGGACAGGGTAATTGAGCAGTTCTTC CSAREDRVIEQFF
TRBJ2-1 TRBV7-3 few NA TGTGCCAGCAGCTTACGCGGGAATAACTACAATGAGCCGTTCTTC CASSLRGNNYNEPFF
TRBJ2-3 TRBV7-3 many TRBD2 TGTGCCAGCAGCAACGGACTAGCGGGACTCACAGATACGCAGTATTTT CASSNGLAGLTDTQYF
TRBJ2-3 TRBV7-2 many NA TGTGCCAGCAGCCCTACTTCGTTGAAAGATACGCAGTATTTT CASSPTSLKDTQYF
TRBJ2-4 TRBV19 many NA TGTGCCAGTAGTACCGAGGGACATTCGGAAAACATTCAGTACTTC CASSTEGHSENIQYF
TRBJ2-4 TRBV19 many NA TGTGCCAGTAGTATAGGGGCGAGTTCGGACATTCAGTACTTC CASSIGASSDIQYF
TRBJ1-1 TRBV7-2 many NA TGTGCCAGCAGCCCCCGGGACTTGCCAGCTTTCTTT CASSPRDLPAFF
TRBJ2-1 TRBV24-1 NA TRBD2 TGTGCCACCAGTGACGAGACTAGCGGGAGGGCCGGGAATGAGCAGTTCTTC CATSDETSGRAGNEQFF
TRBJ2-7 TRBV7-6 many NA TGTGCCAGCAGCTTCGGTACAGGCCTGACCTACGAGCAGTACTTC CASSFGTGLTYEQYF
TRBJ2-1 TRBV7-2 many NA TGTGCCAGCAGCTATTATGTGGGTGAGCAGTTCTTC CASSYYVGEQFF
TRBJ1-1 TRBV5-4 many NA TGTGCCAGCAGCCCGTCGGGGAAGAACACTGAAGCTTTCTTT CASSPSGKNTEAFF
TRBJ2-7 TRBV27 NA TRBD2 TGTGCCAGCAGTTTATACGGGACTAGCGGGAACCTCTACGAGCAGTACTTC CASSLYGTSGNLYEQYF
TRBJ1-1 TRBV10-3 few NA TGTGCCATCAGTGAGTCGGCCGCCAATGCAAACACTGAAGCTTTCTTT CAISESAANANTEAFF
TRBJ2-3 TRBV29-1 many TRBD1 TGCAGCGTTAAGAGGTCAGGGACAGGGGGCACAGATACGCAGTATTTT CSVKRSGTGGTDTQYF
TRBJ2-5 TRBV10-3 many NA TGTGCCATCAGCTCCGAGGGTGAAGAGACCCAGTACTTC CAISSEGEETQYF
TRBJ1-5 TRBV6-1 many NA TGTGCCAGCAGTGAACTCAGGCCTAATCAGCCCCAGCATTTT CASSELRPNQPQHF
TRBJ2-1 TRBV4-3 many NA TGCGCCAGCAGCCATGAAGGGAGAGGCTCCAATGAGCAGTTCTTC CASSHEGRGSNEQFF
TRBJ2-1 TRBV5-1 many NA TGCGCCAGCAGCTTGGAAGGGACAATAAACAATGAGCAGTTCTTC CASSLEGTINNEQFF
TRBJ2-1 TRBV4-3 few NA TGCGCCAGCAGCCAAGATGTCACCCTGAGTCCCTCAAATGAGCAGTTCTTC CASSQDVTLSPSNEQFF
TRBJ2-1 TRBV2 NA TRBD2 TGTGCCAGCATTCAGGAGCGGGATAACTACAATGAGCAGTTCTTC CASIQERDNYNEQFF
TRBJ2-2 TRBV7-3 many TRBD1 TGTGCCAGCAGCTCTGGACAGGGGGCCACCGGGGAGCTGTTTTTT CASSSGQGATGELFF
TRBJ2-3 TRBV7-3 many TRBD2 TGTGCCAGCCGGCGGGGGTCTAGCACAGATACGCAGTATTTT CASRRGSSTDTQYF
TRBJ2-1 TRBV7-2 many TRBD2 TGTGCCAGCAGCTTCGGCGGACTAGCGGGTCCCTACAATGAGCAGTTCTTC CASSFGGLAGPYNEQFF
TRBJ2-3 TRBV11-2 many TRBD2 TGTGCCAGCAGCTTAGTAGGGGACACAGCTAGCGGGGACTATGAGGCAGATACGCAGTATTTT CASSLVGDTASGDYEADTQYF
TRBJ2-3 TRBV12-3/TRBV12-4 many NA TGTGCCAGCAGCTCCCCCGCTTGGGTAAGGACGGGCGCGCAGTATTTT CASSSPAWVRTGAQYF
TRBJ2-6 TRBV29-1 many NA TGCAGCGTTGACGGTAACAGGTTAAGCTCTGGGGCCAACGTCCTGACTTTC CSVDGNRLSSGANVLTF
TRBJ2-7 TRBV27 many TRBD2 TGTGCCAGCAGTTTGGGACTAGCGGAGTCCTACGAGCAGTACTTC CASSLGLAESYEQYF